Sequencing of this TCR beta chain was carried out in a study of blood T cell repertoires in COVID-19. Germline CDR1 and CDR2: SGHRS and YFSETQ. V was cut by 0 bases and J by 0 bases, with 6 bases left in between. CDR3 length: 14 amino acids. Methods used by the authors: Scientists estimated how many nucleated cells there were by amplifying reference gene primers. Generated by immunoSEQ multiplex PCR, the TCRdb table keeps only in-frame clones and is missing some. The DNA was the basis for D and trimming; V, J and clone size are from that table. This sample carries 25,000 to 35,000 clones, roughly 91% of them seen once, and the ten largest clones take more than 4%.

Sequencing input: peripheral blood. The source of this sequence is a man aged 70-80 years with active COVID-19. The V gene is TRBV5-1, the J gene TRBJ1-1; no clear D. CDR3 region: CASSLGGMNTEAFF. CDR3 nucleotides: TGCGCCAGCAGCTTGGGCGGGATGAACACTGAAGCTTTCTTT. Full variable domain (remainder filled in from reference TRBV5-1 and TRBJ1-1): KAGVTQTPRYLIKTRGQQVTLSCSPISGHRSVSWYQQTPGQGLQFLFEYFSETQRNKGNFPGRFSGRQFSNSRSEMNVSTLELGDSALYLCASSLGGMNTEAFFGQGTRLTVV.